The clone carrying this TCR beta chain has more than one count but fewer than ten. This entry comes from a study of blood T cell repertoires in COVID-19. Study context: Both acute and convalescent COVID-19 samples were obtained from the United States, Italy and Spain. The analysed material was cDNA or gDNA that came from T cells, B-cell-depleted T cells, or PBMCs.

Authors' analysis steps: Amplification of reference gene primers was used by the study to estimate nucleated cell counts. The assay was immunoSEQ multiplex PCR, and TCRdb's table has in-frame clones only and misses some. Clonal size and the V and J genes are those of that table, whereas D and trimming came from the DNA. This sample yields fewer than 350,000 clones, of which roughly 85% are seen a single time; 7.2% belongs to the top ten. This CDR3 region has 12 residues. V was shortened by 8 bases and J by 5 bases, with 10 bases between the two germline ends. Germline V lookup: CDR1 SNHLY, CDR2 FYNNEI.

The sequenced sample consisted of peripheral blood. V and J are TRBV2 and TRBJ1-5; a possible D gene is TRBD1 (6 bases). This TCR was sampled from a human donor in a cohort sampled during active COVID-19. This CDR3 is CASAGAYQPQHF. The CDR3 nucleotides read TGTGCCAGCGCAGGGGCCTATCAGCCCCAGCATTTT.